Listed below are T cell receptor beta chains from one sample, sequenced in a study of OX40 agonist ivuxolimab in advanced cancers. Assay: immunoSEQ multiplex PCR; the TCRdb copy retains only in-frame clones and omits some. Among about 20,000 clones, around 76% were seen once, and the ten largest hold over 20%. The material was CD4+ or CD8+ T cells sorted from blood, obtained in a trial of the OX40 agonist ivuxolimab. The receptors were sampled from an adult with an advanced solid tumor such as melanoma, head and neck, liver or kidney cancer. CDR3s include the opening cysteine and the closing phenylalanine or tryptophan. Fields, in order: J gene, V gene, CDR3 protein.

>TRBJ2-1|TRBV6-5
CASSITRGYNEQFF
>TRBJ2-7|TRBV6-1
CASSAQGTEQYF
>TRBJ2-5|TRBV11-1
CASSPSPVSQETQYF
>TRBJ2-5|TRBV4-1
CASSQGWNSGGFGETQYF
>TRBJ1-1|TRBV7-9
CASRPYIEAFF
>TRBJ2-5|TRBV4-2
CASSQEWLAGETQYF
>TRBJ1-1|TRBV11-2
CASSLDPAAMNTEAFF
>TRBJ2-7|TRBV5-4
CASSLRYEQYF
>TRBJ2-7|TRBV6-4
CASSDSKIGDQAGVVYEQYF
>TRBJ1-1|TRBV28
CASSFGPEAFF
>TRBJ2-5|TRBV5-6
CASSLARGRETQYF
>TRBJ2-3|TRBV19
CASSIGQGRTDTQYF
>TRBJ2-7|TRBV9
CASSVETSGAYEQYF
>TRBJ2-1|TRBV7-6
CASSLTVSSSYNEQFF
>TRBJ1-6|TRBV13
CASSLIYNSPLHF
>TRBJ2-7|TRBV4-1
CASSQDEAGVVYEQYF
>TRBJ1-2|TRBV6-4
CASSDSPGQDANGYTF
>TRBJ2-1|TRBV10-1
CASSDPGLAIGEQFF
>TRBJ2-1|TRBV15
CATSKRRDGYNEQFF
>TRBJ2-1|TRBV27
CASSLGRVDEQFF